These 8 T cell receptor beta chains originate from one sample sequenced in a study of tumor-infiltrating lymphocytes in primary liver carcinoma (dated by TCRdb to about 2017). Instrument on record: Illumina HiSeq 2500. A constant-region primer and ProtoScript II reverse transcriptase were used to reverse-transcribe TCRbeta-specific cDNA from around 540 ng total RNA. Construction of the TCRbeta libraries relied on three nested rounds of multiplex PCR, following a slightly modified ARM-PCR procedure. Each of the first two PCR rounds ran for approximately 10 cycles using multiplex TRBV1-TRBV30 forward primers together with a Cbeta reverse primer. Through fastp at Q25 and MiXCR, TCRdb rebuilt clones from the public reads, retaining in-frame beta chains. Every CDR3 protein is listed once, alongside the most common genes and DNA of its rows. The sample profile shows about 310,000 distinct CDR3 sequences; approximately 60% of them were found once. Roughly 10% of the sample goes to the ten largest clones.

RNA from unsorted whole blood was extracted with TRIzol reagent, and germline DNA was obtained with the DNeasy Blood & Tissue kit. The sequenced sample consisted of peripheral blood. The receptor set was obtained from a man aged 35-49 years with primary liver carcinoma and hepatitis B virus infection.

This clonotype has a count of ten or more. The CDR3 here is CASSQDPQAGGQETQYF. The CDR3 DNA follows: TGCGCCAGCAGCCAAGATCCCCAGGCGGGGGGCCAAGAGACCCAGTACTTC. V is TRBV4-1 and J is TRBJ2-5; 8 positions agree with TRBD2. After removal of 0 bases from V and 1 base from J, the junction contained 7 bases not matched to a gene. Germline lookup yields CDR1 MGHRA and CDR2 YSYEKL. CDR3 length equals 17 residues.

The rearrangement uses TRBV5-1 and TRBJ1-1, with D unclear. The germline V and J ends were trimmed by 0 bases and 5 bases, with 11 bases remaining between them. The CDR3 runs to 14 residues. Germline CDR1 and CDR2: SGHRS and YFSETQ. The chain's CDR3 is CASSLDGRGTEAFF. CDR3 DNA sequence: TGCGCCAGCAGCTTGGACGGCCGAGGGACTGAAGCTTTCTTT. The whole variable domain, remainder taken from reference TRBV5-1 and TRBJ1-1, is KAGVTQTPRYLIKTRGQQVTLSCSPISGHRSVSWYQQTPGQGLQFLFEYFSETQRNKGNFPGRFSGRQFSNSRSEMNVSTLELGDSALYLCASSLDGRGTEAFFGQGTRLTVV.

Regarding this clonotype: A read error may explain this, as a much larger clone is one base away. CDR3 sequence (DNA): TGTGCCGGTACAGGGGGCTATAGCAATCAGCCCCAGCATTTT. This encodes CAGTGGYSNQPQHF. The rearrangement links TRBV12-3 or TRBV12-4 to TRBJ1-5, with 9 bases fitting TRBD1. Trimming at V came to 11 bases and at J to 0 bases, leaving 5 bases not matched to a gene. This CDR3 contains 14 residues.

The chain combines TRBV12-3 or TRBV12-4 with TRBJ1-1; TRBD1 might be the D (5 bases). Trimming stripped 5 bases from V and 5 bases from J, with 12 bases between. This CDR3 comprises 13 residues. The chain's CDR3 is CASSGAGGTEAFF. The CDR3 region has the DNA TGTGCCAGCAGTGGGGCAGGCGGAACTGAAGCTTTCTTT.

In regard to this clonotype: An end of the junction differs from the germline gene, which may be a read error. The V call is TRBV29-1, the J call TRBJ2-7; D is ambiguous. Germline CDR1 and CDR2: SQVTM and ANQGSEA. The CDR3 length is 12 residues. The CDR3 DNA is TGCAGTGCCCAGGCGGATACCTACAAGCAGTACTTC. This sequence encodes CSAQADTYKQYF.

V usage is TRBV6-1 and J usage is TRBJ1-1, with 8 bases aligning to TRBD1. The ends lost 6 bases at V and 4 bases at J; junction bases unmatched: 7. This CDR3 is built from 14 residues. Germline assignment: CDR1 MNHNS and CDR2 SASEGT. The CDR3 protein is CASSPGQGGTEAFF. As DNA, the CDR3 is TGTGCCAGCAGCCCCGGACAGGGAGGCACTGAAGCTTTCTTT.

Comments on this clonotype: Just one base apart from a much larger clone, this may be a read error. This chain connects TRBV6-1 to TRBJ1-1, with 10 bases matching TRBD1. Germline V gene sequence: CDR1 MNHNS, CDR2 SASEGT. V was clipped by 6 bases and J by 3 bases; unmatched bases: 4. The CDR3 runs to 14 residues. CDR3 in DNA: TGTGCCAGCAGGTCCGGGACAGGGGACACTGAAGCTTTCTTT. This encodes CASRSGTGDTEAFF.

In this sample, this clonotype turned up a few times. The gene calls are TRBV4-2 and TRBJ1-4; 11 positions agree with TRBD1. The CDR3 has 15 amino acids. Germline V gives CDR1 LGHNA, CDR2 YNFKEQ. Trimming removed 2 bases from V and 8 bases from J; junction bases left unmatched: 4. Here the CDR3 DNA reads TGTGCCAGCAGCCAAACCGGGACAGGGGGGGAAAAACTGTTTTTT. It yields the protein CASSQTGTGGEKLFF.